Included here is one T cell receptor (beta chain) sequence, with context. This sample is drawn from a study of blood T cell repertoires in COVID-19. Study summary: From T cells, B-cell-depleted T cells, or PBMCs came the material, which was cDNA or gDNA.

The CDR3 is made up of 16 amino acids. The germline V gene has CDR1 MDHEN and CDR2 SYDVKM. Trimming stripped 2 bases from V and 6 bases from J, with 19 bases between. Data came from immunoSEQ multiplex PCR; TCRdb stores just in-frame clones and leaves some out. This sample has around 230,000 clones, with around four fifths found just once. The chain links TRBV28 to TRBJ1-2; D is ambiguous. The TCR sequence derives from a woman in her 50s with acute or convalescent COVID-19. Sequencing used peripheral blood. CDR3 loop: CASSLTRRTGKDGYTF. The CDR3 DNA follows: TGTGCCAGCAGTTTAACTCGGAGGACGGGCAAGGATGGCTACACCTTC.